A selection of T cell receptor beta chains follows, all from one sample in a study of T cell repertoires in cytomegalovirus infection. Their antigens remain unidentified. Each CDR3 protein gets one entry after TCRdb re-called the reads with MiXCR. The table shows nearly 700,000 distinct CDR3 sequences, with roughly a third occurring only once. This sample comprised cultured PBMCs, obtained from culture after CMV antigen stimulation. The receptor source for this set is a human donor in good health (CMV status not recorded). Some clones in this sample may be carry-over from other donors' samples. Each CDR3 is given with its conserved first and last residue. The D gene is left open where the match is weak. Only some rows state a clone size, as once, few, many or a class for expanded clones.

CDR3aa: CASSFRFGDTQYF
CDR3nt: TGTGCCAGCAGCTTCCGTTTCGGAGATACGCAGTATTTT
d_gene: -
abundance: -
j_gene: TRBJ2-3
v_gene: TRBV7-2

CDR3aa: CASSHINSGSPPEQYF
CDR3nt: TGCGCCAGCAGCCATATAAATAGCGGGAGCCCCCCGGAGCAGTACTTC
d_gene: TRBD2
abundance: few
j_gene: TRBJ2-7
v_gene: TRBV4-3

CDR3aa: CASGEQETQYF
CDR3nt: TGTGCCTCAGGGGAGCAAGAGACCCAGTACTTC
d_gene: -
abundance: -
j_gene: TRBJ2-5
v_gene: TRBV7-4

CDR3aa: CSASLRGLRYGYTF
CDR3nt: TGCAGTGCTAGCCTCAGGGGATTACGCTATGGCTACACCTTC
d_gene: -
abundance: -
j_gene: TRBJ1-2
v_gene: TRBV20-1

CDR3aa: CASSQEISYQETQYF
CDR3nt: TGCGCCAGCAGCCAAGAAATATCGTACCAAGAGACCCAGTACTTC
d_gene: -
abundance: few
j_gene: TRBJ2-5
v_gene: TRBV4-1

CDR3aa: CSAVEMNTEAFF
CDR3nt: TGCAGTGCGGTGGAGATGAACACTGAAGCTTTCTTT
d_gene: -
abundance: -
j_gene: TRBJ1-1
v_gene: TRBV20-1

CDR3aa: CASSLGLSGANVLTF
CDR3nt: TGTGCCAGCAGCTTGGGTCTCTCTGGGGCCAACGTCCTGACTTTC
d_gene: -
abundance: few
j_gene: TRBJ2-6
v_gene: TRBV5-6

CDR3aa: CASSLVGQGDFEQYF
CDR3nt: TGTGCCAGCAGCTTAGTCGGGCAGGGAGACTTCGAGCAGTACTTC
d_gene: -
abundance: -
j_gene: TRBJ2-7
v_gene: TRBV7-2

CDR3aa: CASSLHQDSRNYEQYF
CDR3nt: TGCGCCAGCAGCTTGCACCAGGATTCCCGAAACTACGAGCAGTACTTC
d_gene: -
abundance: -
j_gene: TRBJ2-7
v_gene: TRBV5-1

CDR3aa: CATEMGPTNEKLFF
CDR3nt: TGTGCCACCGAAATGGGGCCTACTAATGAAAAACTGTTTTTT
d_gene: -
abundance: -
j_gene: TRBJ1-4
v_gene: TRBV7-9

CDR3aa: CASSLSLAGPYNEQFF
CDR3nt: TGTGCCAGCAGCTTAAGTCTTGCGGGGCCCTACAATGAGCAGTTCTTC
d_gene: -
abundance: many
j_gene: TRBJ2-1
v_gene: TRBV7-2

CDR3aa: CATSDFGGTEAFF
CDR3nt: TGTGCCACCAGTGATTTTGGGGGCACTGAAGCTTTCTTT
d_gene: -
abundance: few
j_gene: TRBJ1-1
v_gene: TRBV24-1

CDR3aa: CASSAAPNTEAFF
CDR3nt: TGCGCCAGCAGCGCGGCCCCAAACACTGAAGCTTTCTTT
d_gene: -
abundance: few
j_gene: TRBJ1-1
v_gene: TRBV5-1

CDR3aa: CASSVTGLAGGFF
CDR3nt: TGTGCCAGCAGCGTTACAGGGCTAGCGGGGGGGTTCTTC
d_gene: TRBD2
abundance: -
j_gene: TRBJ2-1
v_gene: TRBV2

CDR3aa: CASSFDVYEQYF
CDR3nt: TGTGCCAGCAGCTTTGACGTCTACGAGCAGTACTTC
d_gene: -
abundance: many
j_gene: TRBJ2-7
v_gene: TRBV7-2

CDR3aa: CASSLRRAGGSYNEQFF
CDR3nt: TGTGCCAGCAGCCTCCGCCGCGCGGGAGGTTCCTACAATGAGCAGTTCTTC
d_gene: TRBD2
abundance: -
j_gene: TRBJ2-1
v_gene: TRBV7-6

CDR3aa: CATNIGTLNTEAFF
CDR3nt: TGTGCCACCAACATAGGGACCTTGAACACTGAAGCTTTCTTT
d_gene: -
abundance: -
j_gene: TRBJ1-1
v_gene: TRBV15

CDR3aa: CASSQDPRGGGYGYTF
CDR3nt: TGTGCCAGCAGCCAAGATCCCAGGGGCGGGGGATATGGCTACACCTTC
d_gene: -
abundance: -
j_gene: TRBJ1-2
v_gene: TRBV3-1

CDR3aa: CATEELRWTEAFF
CDR3nt: TGTGCCACGGAGGAGCTGCGGTGGACTGAAGCTTTCTTT
d_gene: -
abundance: few
j_gene: TRBJ1-1
v_gene: TRBV11-1

CDR3aa: CASSLRTSGYTDTQYF
CDR3nt: TGTGCCAGCAGCTTAAGGACTAGCGGGTACACAGATACGCAGTATTTT
d_gene: TRBD2
abundance: many
j_gene: TRBJ2-3
v_gene: TRBV7-8

CDR3aa: CASSLEPVQVGGYTF
CDR3nt: TGTGCCAGCAGCTTAGAACCCGTCCAAGTCGGGGGCTACACCTTC
d_gene: -
abundance: once
j_gene: TRBJ1-2
v_gene: TRBV11-2

CDR3aa: CSARDPSRGVLNEQFF
CDR3nt: TGCAGTGCTAGAGATCCGAGCAGGGGAGTCTTAAATGAGCAGTTCTTC
d_gene: -
abundance: -
j_gene: TRBJ2-1
v_gene: TRBV20-1